These 6 T cell receptor beta chains were all obtained from the same sample, sequenced in a study of OX40 agonist ivuxolimab in advanced cancers. Clones were sequenced by immunoSEQ multiplex PCR, and TCRdb holds only the in-frame ones, with some missing. The sample has more than 45,000 clones; less than 85% are singletons. Sequencing used CD4+ or CD8+ T cells sorted from blood, obtained in a trial of the OX40 agonist ivuxolimab. The origin of the receptors is an adult with an advanced solid tumor such as melanoma, head and neck, liver or kidney cancer.

This clone was detected once. J is TRBJ1-5 and V is TRBV2; TRBD1 matches at 7 bases. Trimming took 4 bases from V and 4 from J; bases not matched to a gene: 7. The CDR3 totals 15 residues. The germline V gene encodes CDR1 SNHLY and CDR2 FYNNEI. The DNA of the CDR3 is TGTGCCAGCAGTGTTAGACAGGGATGGAATCAGCCCCAGCATTTT. This sequence encodes CASSVRQGWNQPQHF.

On this clone itself: Germline is not matched at one junction end, which may reflect a read error. The chain joins TRBV6-1 to TRBJ2-7; 9 positions match TRBD1. This CDR3 is 14 amino acids long. Germline values: CDR1 MNHNS, CDR2 SASEGT. This chain's CDR3 is CASRRTGASNEQYF. CDR3 bases: TGTGCCAGCAGGCGGACAGGGGCCTCCAACGAGCAGTACTTC.

As regards this clone: An end of the junction does not agree with germline; a read error may underlie this. The chain is built from TRBV5-3 and TRBJ2-7; no reliable D call. TRBV5-3 is an ORF, and what it does is uncertain. The CDR3 has 11 amino acids. CDR3 DNA: TGTGCCAGCAGCTTAGAAAGGCAGCAGTACTTC. Its protein is CASSLERQQYF.

The chain uses TRBV7-2 and TRBJ2-3; D gene ambiguous. V lost 2 bases to trimming and J lost 4 bases, with 22 bases between them. Germline assignment: CDR1 SGHTA and CDR2 FQGNSA. The CDR3 sequence is 18 residues long. CDR3 loop: CASSLFSFLSSGSDTQYF. CDR3 coding DNA: TGTGCCAGCAGCTTATTTTCGTTTCTGTCCTCAGGATCAGATACGCAGTATTTT.

The chain has TRBV28 and TRBJ2-3; TRBD1 matches 11 bases. V shed 6 bases, J shed 4 bases, and the junction held 0 bases outside the gene matches. Germline lookup yields CDR1 MDHEN and CDR2 SYDVKM. The CDR3 is 13 residues long. CDR3: CASRDRGPDTQYF. The CDR3 DNA reads TGTGCCAGCAGGGACAGGGGGCCAGATACGCAGTATTTT.

In nucleotides, the CDR3 is TGTGCCAGCAGTTACTCTGGGACAGGGTACAATGAGCAGTTCTTC. This translates into CASSYSGTGYNEQFF. The chain couples TRBV6-5 to TRBJ2-1, with 9 bases lining up with TRBD1. The CDR3 contains 15 residues. CDR1 is MNHEY, CDR2 SVGAGI, per germline. Trimming took 0 bases from V and 4 from J; bases not matched to a gene: 1.